A selection of T cell receptor beta chains follows, all from one sample in a study of blood T cells in healthy people across ages. TCRdb recomputed calls from the 5' RACE reads with MiXCR, one row per CDR3 protein. The table includes approximately 810,000 distinct CDR3 sequences, about 34% detected once. The specimen sequenced was blood. These receptors were collected from a man aged 18 to 29 in good health. Both conserved end residues are part of each CDR3. Fields, in order: V gene, J gene, CDR3 protein.

v_call: TRBV29-1
j_call: TRBJ2-7
cdr3_aa: CSVGGQGPYEQYF

v_call: TRBV7-9
j_call: TRBJ2-7
cdr3_aa: CASSSTGVGSYEQYF

v_call: TRBV6-1
j_call: TRBJ1-4
cdr3_aa: CASSGYHGQGNEKLFF

v_call: TRBV28
j_call: TRBJ1-4
cdr3_aa: CVSSSVVGRTNEKLFF

v_call: TRBV20-1
j_call: TRBJ2-3
cdr3_aa: CSARASGGSSTDTQYF

v_call: TRBV2
j_call: TRBJ2-7
cdr3_aa: CASIPTSGGWGNEQYF

v_call: TRBV12-3/TRBV12-4
j_call: TRBJ2-7
cdr3_aa: CASSLQGLGTYEQYF

v_call: TRBV10-3
j_call: TRBJ1-6
cdr3_aa: CAIRARQGLDSPLHF

v_call: TRBV7-9
j_call: TRBJ1-2
cdr3_aa: CASTRQGYGYTF

v_call: TRBV27
j_call: TRBJ2-1
cdr3_aa: CASSLSLVAEQFF

v_call: TRBV6-6
j_call: TRBJ1-6
cdr3_aa: CASRDGGPGPLHF

v_call: TRBV3-1
j_call: TRBJ1-5
cdr3_aa: CASSRDAGINQPQHF

v_call: TRBV12-3/TRBV12-4
j_call: TRBJ2-5
cdr3_aa: CASSSTGVETQYF

v_call: TRBV27
j_call: TRBJ1-5
cdr3_aa: CASRLGYNQPQHF

v_call: TRBV18
j_call: TRBJ2-5
cdr3_aa: CTSSPGPGLGETQYF

v_call: TRBV6-5
j_call: TRBJ1-1
cdr3_aa: CASERAGGANTEAFF

v_call: TRBV14
j_call: TRBJ2-1
cdr3_aa: CASSQGAAQSSYNEQFF

v_call: TRBV4-1
j_call: TRBJ1-5
cdr3_aa: CASSQDGGGGSNQPQHF

v_call: TRBV9
j_call: TRBJ2-5
cdr3_aa: CASSVGGDQETQYF

v_call: TRBV20-1
j_call: TRBJ1-2
cdr3_aa: CSARGSHGYTF

v_call: TRBV28
j_call: TRBJ2-1
cdr3_aa: CASTARTSGSNEQFF

v_call: TRBV24-1
j_call: TRBJ2-6
cdr3_aa: CASSGPSDPSSGANVLTF

v_call: TRBV20-1
j_call: TRBJ1-6
cdr3_aa: CSARDLRDGNRSPLHF

v_call: TRBV20-1
j_call: TRBJ2-1
cdr3_aa: CSAIDREVGNEQFF

v_call: TRBV7-9
j_call: TRBJ1-2
cdr3_aa: CASSQTMGQAMDGYTF

v_call: TRBV10-3
j_call: TRBJ2-1
cdr3_aa: CAISGPGTVNEQFF

v_call: TRBV29-1
j_call: TRBJ2-5
cdr3_aa: CSVRQDAVTQYF

v_call: TRBV6-1
j_call: TRBJ2-1
cdr3_aa: CASSGSTGSLSYNEQFF

v_call: TRBV27
j_call: .
cdr3_aa: CASSFERGPYNEQYF

v_call: TRBV4-3
j_call: TRBJ1-1
cdr3_aa: CASSQDIRRTEAFF

v_call: TRBV20-1
j_call: TRBJ2-5
cdr3_aa: CSASQSEETQYF

v_call: TRBV4-1
j_call: TRBJ2-7
cdr3_aa: CASSQNSGYPEYF

v_call: TRBV5-6
j_call: TRBJ1-2
cdr3_aa: CTSSENWGAHGYTF

v_call: TRBV5-1
j_call: TRBJ1-5
cdr3_aa: CASSVSTNQPQHF

v_call: TRBV19
j_call: TRBJ1-1
cdr3_aa: CASSPNLDLQSTEAFF

v_call: TRBV5-1
j_call: TRBJ2-1
cdr3_aa: CASSPTRTRYNEQFF

v_call: TRBV4-1
j_call: TRBJ2-1
cdr3_aa: CASSQGRLGQGRDEQFF

v_call: TRBV20-1
j_call: TRBJ2-7
cdr3_aa: CSASGGSYEQYF

v_call: TRBV12-3/TRBV12-4
j_call: TRBJ1-5
cdr3_aa: CASSLFAQPQHF

v_call: TRBV11-2
j_call: TRBJ2-7
cdr3_aa: CASSHNEEQYF

v_call: TRBV12-3/TRBV12-4
j_call: TRBJ1-2
cdr3_aa: CASSFQGDYGYTF

v_call: TRBV4-3
j_call: TRBJ1-2
cdr3_aa: CASSQDEGGDMTRGYTF

v_call: TRBV4-1
j_call: .
cdr3_aa: CASSQESGRLDEQYF

v_call: TRBV7-8
j_call: TRBJ2-4
cdr3_aa: CASSLFLSGTHKNIQYF

v_call: TRBV4-1
j_call: TRBJ2-1
cdr3_aa: CASSQAPFRGGKETQFF

v_call: TRBV5-6
j_call: TRBJ2-7
cdr3_aa: CASSNGPGTAYEQYF

v_call: TRBV6-5
j_call: TRBJ1-2
cdr3_aa: CASRDNGEVKDGYTF

v_call: TRBV7-8
j_call: TRBJ2-3
cdr3_aa: CASSLGEVAGGKNTQYF

v_call: TRBV20-1
j_call: TRBJ1-1
cdr3_aa: CSASSGGVGNTEAFF

v_call: TRBV20-1
j_call: TRBJ1-1
cdr3_aa: CSARDISPGHTEAFF

v_call: TRBV5-1
j_call: TRBJ1-1
cdr3_aa: CASSLEGGAFF

v_call: TRBV18
j_call: TRBJ2-5
cdr3_aa: CASSLTSGTKETQYF

v_call: TRBV20-1
j_call: TRBJ2-2
cdr3_aa: CSARAFVGELFF

v_call: TRBV4-2
j_call: TRBJ1-2
cdr3_aa: CASSREWLSNYGYTF

v_call: TRBV6-5
j_call: TRBJ2-7
cdr3_aa: CASSFLRGAEQYF